This T cell receptor (beta chain) emerged from a study of T cell responses to AZD1222 COVID-19 vaccine. Whole-study findings and limits: Every sample of the repertoires postdated the peak T cell response.

Remarks on this clone: Its antigen remains unidentified.

Germline lookup yields CDR1 SGDLS and CDR2 YYNGEE. This CDR3 has 18 amino acids. V shed 3 bases and J shed 7 bases, with 23 bases lying between them. Sequenced by immunoSEQ multiplex PCR; TCRdb stores in-frame clones only, minus some. Among around 180,000 clones, 80% to 90% were seen once, and the ten largest hold roughly 6.9%. Sequences were derived from peripheral blood, sampled on day 0 of AZD1222 vaccination. The receptor comes from an adult in good health. V is TRBV9 and J is TRBJ1-6, with D perhaps matching TRBD1 (6 bases). CDR3 DNA: TGTGCCAGCAGCGCTAGTTCCGGGACACTCTTGCGGAATTCACCCCTCCACTTT. It encodes CASSASSGTLLRNSPLHF.